Shown below are 4 T cell receptor beta chains from a single sample sequenced in a study of T cell repertoires in aging, cancer and after chemotherapy. Peripheral blood genomic DNA, not sorted cells or RNA, was the template. TRB rearrangements spanning V, D and J were amplified using mixed TRB-A/B primers. TCRdb re-called the multiplex PCR reads with MiXCR, one entry per CDR3 protein. The sample holds about 1,200 distinct CDR3 sequences; 26% are singletons and the top ten take roughly 15%. The specimen sequenced was blood. The receptor source for this set is a human donor with a solid tumor.

The J gene is TRBJ2-5, the V gene TRBV12-3 or TRBV12-4, with 11 bases matching TRBD2. The CDR3 spans 19 residues. V was clipped by 3 bases and J by 1 base; unmatched bases: 13. The CDR3 is CASSLGTYGLAGSQETQYF. CDR3 nucleotide sequence: TGTGCCAGCAGTTTGGGTACCTACGGACTAGCGGGCTCCCAAGAGACCCAGTACTTC.

This clonotype counts as medium-sized. The CDR3 nucleotides are TGTGCCAGCAGCTTACTAGACAGCTTCTCTGGGGCCAACGTCCTGACTTTC. It translates to CASSLLDSFSGANVLTF. V and J are TRBV5-4 and TRBJ2-6, with D perhaps TRBD1 or TRBD2 (5 bases each). The V and J ends lost 2 bases and 0 bases respectively, with 12 bases between them. Germline CDR1 reads SGHNT; CDR2 reads YYREEE (reference sequence). This CDR3 is 17 amino acids long.

On this clonotype itself: One end of the junction fails to match germline, which may point to a read error. This chain connects TRBV19 to TRBJ1-5; TRBD1 matches at 8 bases. The CDR3 is 15 amino acids. CDR1 is LNHDA, CDR2 SQIVND, per germline (reference sequence). The CDR3 bases are TGTGCCAGTAGTATAAAATCAGGGGGCAACCAGCCCCAGCATTTT. This encodes CASSIKSGGNQPQHF.

This clonotype was seen a few times. V gene TRBV7-2 combines with J gene TRBJ2-7, with 15 positions matching TRBD2. Germline CDR1 and CDR2: SGHTA and FQGNSA. CDR3 length: 16 amino acids. J gave up 3 bases and V 4 bases, and 4 bases lay outside the gene matches. The CDR3 here is CASSSRTSGRVYEQYF. DNA for the CDR3: TGTGCCAGCAGCTCACGGACTAGCGGGAGGGTCTACGAGCAGTACTTC.